Below, 15 T cell receptor beta chains from the same sample are listed, as sequenced in a study of cytomegalovirus exposure and HLA in healthy donors (dated by TCRdb to 2016 to 2017). Receptor libraries were prepared by the immunoSEQ multiplex PCR assay. For the multiplex PCR, a mixture combining 60 forward primers for TCR Vbeta segments and 13 reverse primers for TCR Jbeta segments was used. TCRdb took this table from immuneACCESS and kept in-frame rearrangements with V and J called. Such tables lack part of the clones; where checked against another copy, unresolved V genes explain under half of the gap, and the rest is unexplained. The sample yields over 110,000 clones; 82% were counted once. Roughly 10% of the sample comes from the top ten. Sample: PBMCs. The receptors were sampled from a woman in her fifties or sixties in good health and CMV-seropositive.

The rearrangement joins TRBV5-8 to TRBJ2-3, with D possibly being TRBD1 (5 bases). The CDR3 loop spans 14 amino acids. The V gene lost 3 bases and the J gene lost 3 bases, with 11 bases spanning the gap. Germline CDR1 is SGHTS and CDR2 is YDEGEE. The CDR3 spells CASSSQGATDTQYF. DNA of the CDR3: TGTGCCAGCAGCTCCCAGGGTGCAACAGATACGCAGTATTTT.

The rearrangement links TRBV25-1 to TRBJ2-7, with D perhaps matching TRBD1 (6 bases). CDR1 MGHDK and CDR2 SYGVNS come from the germline V gene. This CDR3 is built from 13 residues. Trimming removed 5 bases at V and 6 bases at J, with 14 bases between. The CDR3 nucleotides are TGTGCCAGCAGTCTGCAGATAGGGGGCGAGCAGTACTTC. It encodes CASSLQIGGEQYF.

The chain has TRBV9 and TRBJ2-7; TRBD1 matches at 7 bases. The junction had 14 bases not matched to a gene; V was cut back by 7 bases and J by 4 bases. Germline V gives CDR1 SGDLS, CDR2 YYNGEE. This CDR3 comprises 15 residues. Here the CDR3 DNA reads TGTGCCAGCTCCTCTAGCCGGGACAGCGAATACGAGCAGTACTTC. Translated: CASSSSRDSEYEQYF.

J is TRBJ2-3 and V is TRBV2, with TRBD2 matching over 12 bases. The V and J ends lost 6 bases and 6 bases, in that order; junction bases with no gene match: 7. The germline gives CDR1 SNHLY, CDR2 FYNNEI. This CDR3 has 15 residues. The CDR3 is CASRELAGGPDTQYF. The CDR3 nucleotides read TGTGCCAGCAGAGAGCTAGCGGGAGGGCCGGATACGCAGTATTTT. The whole variable domain, remainder taken from reference TRBV2 and TRBJ2-3, is EPEVTQTPSHQVTQMGQEVILRCVPISNHLYFYWYRQILGQKVEFLVSFYNNEISEKSEIFDDQFSVERPDGSNFTLKIRSTKLEDSAMYFCASRELAGGPDTQYFGPGTRLTVL.

The chain joins TRBV7-9 to TRBJ2-5; TRBD1 is a possible D gene (5 bases). V lost 5 bases to trimming and J lost 4 bases, with 14 bases between them. CDR1 and CDR2 from the germline V gene are SEHNR and FQNEAQ (reference sequence). This CDR3 has 14 amino acids. Here the CDR3 reads CASSQHQGGETQYF. CDR3 nucleotides: TGTGCCAGCAGCCAACACCAGGGCGGAGAGACCCAGTACTTC.

This chain uses TRBV2 with TRBJ2-7; TRBD1 matches 9 bases. Germline V gene sequence: CDR1 SNHLY, CDR2 FYNNEI. This CDR3 is built from 14 residues. Trimming cost V 8 bases and J 1 base; bases outside gene matches: 6. CDR3 nucleotide sequence: TGTGCCAGCGGATCCGGGACAGGGTCCTACGAGCAGTACTTC. It specifies CASGSGTGSYEQYF.

The rearrangement joins TRBV7-8 to TRBJ2-3; D perhaps matches TRBD2 (7 bases). Germline assignment: CDR1 SGHVS and CDR2 FQNEAQ. Trimming cost V 2 bases and J 4 bases, with 22 bases left between them. The CDR3 is 18 residues long. The CDR3 reads CASSLTISRGGSADTQYF. The CDR3 nucleotides read TGTGCCAGCAGCTTAACGATATCGAGGGGGGGTTCAGCAGATACGCAGTATTTT.

The gene calls are TRBV2 and TRBJ1-2; no firm D call. Germline V lookup: CDR1 SNHLY, CDR2 FYNNEI. V was cut by 4 bases and J by 9 bases, with 15 bases left in between. This CDR3 spans 13 amino acids. CDR3 residues: CASSAGPADSYTF. In DNA form, the CDR3 reads TGTGCCAGCAGTGCCGGCCCGGCGGATAGCTACACCTTC.

V gene TRBV21-1 combines with J gene TRBJ2-7; the table's D call TRBD1 went unverified against the DNA. TRBV21-1 is termed a pseudogene. The length of the CDR3 is 16 residues. The CDR3 loop is CASSKRTTGGSYEQYF. As DNA, the CDR3 is TGTGCCAGCAGCAAAAGGACGACAGGGGGGTCCTACGAGCAGTACTTC.

The chain recombines TRBV29-1 with TRBJ2-7; tentatively, D is TRBD1 (7 bases). V was clipped by 4 bases and J by 0 bases, with 16 bases between them. The CDR3 has 15 amino acids. The germline gives CDR1 SQVTM, CDR2 ANQGSEA. CDR3 in DNA: TGCAGCGTTGGCGGGACAGAAACGAGCTCCTACGAGCAGTACTTC. It codes for CSVGGTETSSYEQYF.

The chain uses TRBV6-5 and TRBJ2-3, with D possibly being TRBD1 (6 bases). The CDR3 runs to 14 residues. V shed 11 bases and J shed 5 bases, with 20 bases lying between them. Germline assignment: CDR1 MNHEY and CDR2 SVGAGI. CDR3 nucleotides: TGTGCCTCCCGCCGCGCGGCCAGGGGAGATACGCAGTATTTT. Translation: CASRRAARGDTQYF.

This clone was observed a few times. The V gene is TRBV6-1, the J gene TRBJ2-7; tentatively, D is TRBD2 (6 bases). The CDR3 loop spans 13 amino acids. The ends were cut back, 6 bases at V and 1 base at J, with 10 bases in the middle. Germline V lookup: CDR1 MNHNS, CDR2 SASEGT. DNA for the CDR3: TGTGCCAGCAGCCGGGAGCGGTCCTACGAGCAGTACTTC. Amino acids: CASSRERSYEQYF.

This clone is a singleton in its sample. CDR3: CASSPPGLAGTGANVLTF. The DNA for the CDR3 is TGTGCCAGCAGTCCTCCGGGACTAGCGGGAACTGGGGCCAACGTCCTGACTTTC. The chain combines TRBV28 with TRBJ2-6; TRBD2 aligns across 13 bases. There are 18 residues in the CDR3. V dropped 5 bases and J dropped 2; count of bases not matched to a gene: 6. Germline CDR1 is MDHEN and CDR2 is SYDVKM.

This rearrangement joins TRBV28 to TRBJ2-7, with 7 bases fitting TRBD1. Germline V gives CDR1 MDHEN, CDR2 SYDVKM. The CDR3 contains 15 residues. Trimming cost V 6 bases and J 1 base; bases outside gene matches: 9. The CDR3 nucleotides read TGTGCCAGCAGACTGGGACAGCAAGTGTCCTACGAGCAGTACTTC. Its translation is CASRLGQQVSYEQYF.

The rearrangement links TRBV29-1 to TRBJ2-5; D call uncertain. Germline V gives CDR1 SQVTM, CDR2 ANQGSEA. The CDR3 has 14 amino acids. The V end was cut by 1 base, the J end by 2 bases, with 11 bases between. The DNA of the CDR3 is TGCAGCGTTGAAGGGCCTGGCAGTCAAGAGACCCAGTACTTC. Protein product: CSVEGPGSQETQYF.